Below are 5 T cell receptor beta chains sequenced from a single sample in a study of blood T cell repertoires in COVID-19. Produced via immunoSEQ multiplex PCR; TCRdb's table is partial and in-frame only. The repertoire holds about 80,000 clones, with roughly 85% as singletons. Sequencing input: peripheral blood. The receptors here all came from a woman between 65 and 79 years old with acute or convalescent COVID-19.

This chain connects TRBV7-2 to TRBJ1-2; 7 nucleotides match TRBD1. Trimming removed 7 bases from V and 2 bases from J; junction bases left unmatched: 4. Germline lookup yields CDR1 SGHTA and CDR2 FQGNSA. CDR3 length: 13 amino acids. Here the CDR3 DNA reads TGTGCCAGCACGGGGACAGCAAACTATGGCTACACCTTC. Translating it yields CASTGTANYGYTF.

V is TRBV18 and J is TRBJ2-1; 10 bases map to TRBD1. J gave up 4 bases and V 2 bases, and 2 bases lay outside the gene matches. This CDR3 spans 15 amino acids. The germline V gene has CDR1 KGHSH and CDR2 LQKENI. CDR3 amino acids: CASSPWDRGYNEQFF. The CDR3 nucleotides read TGTGCCAGCTCACCATGGGACAGGGGTTACAATGAGCAGTTCTTC.

The V gene is TRBV6-6, the J gene TRBJ2-7, with unresolved D. Trimming removed 4 bases from V and 0 bases from J, with 10 bases in between. From germline, CDR1 is MNHNY and CDR2 SVGAGI (reference sequence). The CDR3 has 14 amino acids. The CDR3 spells CASSSFIGSYEQYF. Here the CDR3 DNA reads TGTGCCAGCAGTTCATTCATCGGCTCCTACGAGCAGTACTTC.

The chain is built from TRBV6-1 and TRBJ2-2; 9 bases are a match to TRBD2. The V gene end was trimmed by 4 bases and the J gene end by 3 bases; junction bases not matched to a gene: 6. Germline CDR1 MNHNS, CDR2 SASEGT. The CDR3 runs 16 residues. CDR3 in DNA: TGTGCCAGCAGTGGCGCGGGAGGGCTGTACACCGGGGAGCTGTTTTTT. Translating it yields CASSGAGGLYTGELFF.

This chain links TRBV7-3 with TRBJ1-1, with D perhaps matching TRBD1 (6 bases). Trimming stripped 5 bases from V and 3 bases from J, with 13 bases between. The CDR3 runs to 14 residues. The germline gives CDR1 SGHTA, CDR2 FQGTGA. Here the CDR3 reads CASSTQGLHTEAFF. In DNA form, the CDR3 reads TGTGCCAGCAGCACACAGGGTTTGCACACTGAAGCTTTCTTT.